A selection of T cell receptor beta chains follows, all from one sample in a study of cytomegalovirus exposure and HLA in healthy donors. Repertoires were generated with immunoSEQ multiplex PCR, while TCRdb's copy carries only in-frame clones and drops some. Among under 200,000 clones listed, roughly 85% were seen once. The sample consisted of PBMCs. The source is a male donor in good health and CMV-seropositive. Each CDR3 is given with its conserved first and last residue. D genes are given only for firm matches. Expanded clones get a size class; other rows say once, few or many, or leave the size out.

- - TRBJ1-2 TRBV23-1 CASSRFPGYGYTF TGCGCCAGCAGTCGGTTCCCAGGCTATGGCTACACCTTC
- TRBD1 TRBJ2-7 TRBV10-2 CASSHGQGYEQYF TGCGCCAGCAGTCATGGACAGGGCTACGAGCAGTACTTC
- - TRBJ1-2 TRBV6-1 CASRPTGSIDGYTF TGTGCCAGCAGACCTACAGGGTCGATAGATGGCTACACCTTC
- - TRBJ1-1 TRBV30 CAWTRYMNTEAFF TGTGCCTGGACTAGATACATGAACACTGAAGCTTTCTTT
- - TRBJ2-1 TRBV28 CASSFSRWVGYEQFF TGTGCCAGCAGTTTTAGCCGGTGGGTAGGCTATGAGCAGTTCTTC
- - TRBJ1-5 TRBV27 CASSFGQKHQPQHF TGTGCCAGCAGTTTCGGACAGAAACATCAGCCCCAGCATTTT
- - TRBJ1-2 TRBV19 CASRGPANYGYTF TGTGCCAGTAGGGGCCCCGCTAACTATGGCTACACCTTC
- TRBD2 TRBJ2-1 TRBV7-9 CASSFSGTSGYNEQFF TGTGCCAGCAGCTTCTCCGGGACTAGCGGATACAATGAGCAGTTCTTC
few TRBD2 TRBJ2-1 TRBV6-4 CASSDSAGGPWNEQFF TGTGCCAGCAGTGACTCAGCGGGGGGGCCATGGAATGAGCAGTTCTTC
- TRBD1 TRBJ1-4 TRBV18 CASSPRQGARGANEKLFF TGTGCCAGCTCACCTCGACAGGGGGCGAGGGGTGCTAATGAAAAACTGTTTTTT
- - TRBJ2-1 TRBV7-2 CASSKGIAEQFF TGTGCCAGCAGCAAGGGTATAGCGGAGCAGTTCTTC
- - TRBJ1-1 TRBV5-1 CASSLVGGNTEAFF TGCGCCAGCAGCTTGGTGGGGGGGAACACTGAAGCTTTCTTT
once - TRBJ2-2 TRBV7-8 CASSRRLDAGELFF TGTGCCAGCAGCCGGCGACTAGATGCCGGGGAGCTGTTTTTT
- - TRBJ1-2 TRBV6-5 CASSSQGYGYTF TGTGCCAGCAGTTCGCAGGGTTATGGCTACACCTTC
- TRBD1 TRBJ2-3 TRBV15 CATSRKGQLGDTQYF TGTGCCACCAGCAGGAAGGGACAGTTGGGCGATACGCAGTATTTT
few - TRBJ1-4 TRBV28 CASSLVQGNEKLFF TGTGCCAGCAGTTTAGTCCAGGGGAATGAAAAACTGTTTTTT
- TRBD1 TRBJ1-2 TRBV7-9 CASSPGQGFSYGYTF TGTGCCAGCAGCCCCGGACAGGGTTTCTCCTATGGCTACACCTTC
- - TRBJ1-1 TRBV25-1 CASSDLDIEAFF TGTGCCAGCAGTGATCTGGACATTGAAGCTTTCTTT
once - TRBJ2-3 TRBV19 CASSRVEGSADTQYF TGTGCCAGTAGTAGGGTGGAGGGATCAGCAGATACGCAGTATTTT
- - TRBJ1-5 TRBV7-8 CASGVGRGSNQPQHF TGTGCCAGCGGAGTGGGGCGCGGTAGCAATCAGCCCCAGCATTTT
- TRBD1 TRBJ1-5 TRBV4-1 CASSQDWTGAIVAQHF TGCGCCAGCAGCCAAGATTGGACAGGGGCCATCGTGGCCCAGCATTTT
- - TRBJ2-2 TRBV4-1 CASSQGPGTGELFF TGCGCCAGCAGCCAAGGTCCAGGGACCGGGGAGCTGTTTTTT
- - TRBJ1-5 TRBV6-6 CASRLLVGSNQPQHF TGTGCCAGCAGACTCCTCGTTGGTAGCAATCAGCCCCAGCATTTT
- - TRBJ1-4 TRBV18 CASSEGVTNEKLFF TGTGCCAGCTCAGAGGGAGTTACTAATGAAAAACTGTTTTTT
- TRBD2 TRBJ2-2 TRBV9 CASSVGLAGAHGELFF TGTGCCAGCAGCGTAGGTCTAGCGGGGGCCCACGGGGAGCTGTTTTTT
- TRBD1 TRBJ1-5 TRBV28 CASSFPGTGDQPQHF TGTGCCAGCAGTTTCCCCGGGACAGGGGACCAGCCCCAGCATTTT
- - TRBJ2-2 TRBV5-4 CASSLAGANTGELFF TGTGCCAGCAGCTTAGCAGGGGCGAACACCGGGGAGCTGTTTTTT
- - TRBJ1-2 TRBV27 CASSSYRKDGYTF TGTGCCAGCAGTTCTTACAGGAAGGACGGCTACACCTTC
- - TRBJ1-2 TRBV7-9 CACTQENRDRYTF TGTGCCTGCACCCAAGAAAACAGGGATCGCTACACCTTC
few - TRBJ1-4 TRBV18 CASSPAPPGANEKLFF TGTGCCAGCTCACCGGCGCCGCCGGGGGCTAATGAAAAACTGTTTTTT
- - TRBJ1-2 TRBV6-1 CASDKLYGYTF TGTGCCAGCGACAAACTCTATGGCTACACCTTC
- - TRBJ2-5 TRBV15 CATSRRQETQYF TGTGCCACCAGCAGGCGTCAAGAGACCCAGTACTTC
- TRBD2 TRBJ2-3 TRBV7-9 CASSPWTSGGTDTQYF TGTGCCAGCAGCCCTTGGACTAGCGGGGGCACAGATACGCAGTATTTT
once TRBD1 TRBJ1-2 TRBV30 CAWTGGVRYGYTF TGTGCCTGGACAGGGGGAGTTCGCTATGGCTACACCTTC
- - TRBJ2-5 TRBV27 CASSLFGTRQETQYF TGTGCCAGCAGTTTATTCGGGACAAGACAAGAGACCCAGTACTTC
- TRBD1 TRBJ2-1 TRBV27 CASCPGTGDAPRQFF TGTGCCAGTTGCCCCGGGACAGGGGATGCACCGAGGCAGTTCTTC
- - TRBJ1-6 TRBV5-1 CASSLEVSSYNSPLHF TGCGCCAGCAGCTTGGAAGTCAGCTCCTATAATTCACCCCTCCACTTT
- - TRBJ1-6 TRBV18 CASSPQEELNSPLHF TGTGCCAGCTCACCGCAGGAGGAGCTTAATTCACCCCTCCACTTT
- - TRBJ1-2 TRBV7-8 CASSRRQDEGYTF TGTGCCAGCAGCCGCCGACAGGACGAGGGCTACACCTTC
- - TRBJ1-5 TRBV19 CASSVSSVGLQPQHF TGTGCCAGTAGTGTATCCTCTGTGGGGCTTCAGCCCCAGCATTTT
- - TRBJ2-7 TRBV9 CASSVGRGAYEQYF TGTGCCAGCAGCGTAGGGCGGGGCGCCTACGAGCAGTACTTC
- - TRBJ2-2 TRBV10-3 CAIRAGQLDHGELFF TGTGCCATCAGAGCAGGACAGCTAGACCACGGGGAGCTGTTTTTT
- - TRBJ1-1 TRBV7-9 CASSLSVGGGTEAFF TGTGCCAGCAGCCTGTCTGTTGGGGGCGGGACTGAAGCTTTCTTT
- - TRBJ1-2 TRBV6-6 CASSYSTPAEHYGYTF TGTGCCAGCAGTTACTCGACTCCGGCAGAACATTATGGCTACACCTTC
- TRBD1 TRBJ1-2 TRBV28 CASSQQDRGHGYTF TGTGCCAGCAGTCAGCAGGACAGGGGGCATGGCTACACCTTC
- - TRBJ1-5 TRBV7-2 CASSLGAVSNQPQHF TGTGCCAGCAGCTTAGGGGCCGTGAGCAATCAGCCCCAGCATTTT